This entry lists 20 T cell receptor beta chains sequenced from one sample in a study of T cell repertoires and leukemia-associated antigens. Their recognized antigens are unknown. TCRdb fed the 5' RACE reads into MiXCR, producing one record per CDR3 protein. The repertoire holds 9,800 or so distinct CDR3 sequences, roughly 43% seen once, with around 55% in the top ten. The material sequenced was CD3+ T cells sorted from blood and cultured. The receptor set was obtained from a female donor in good health.

About this clonotype: One end of the junction does not line up with germline, which may come from a read error. The V and J genes are TRBV29-1 and TRBJ2-2, with 9 positions matching TRBD2. The CDR3 runs to 15 residues. Per germline, CDR1 SQVTM and CDR2 ANQGSEA. CDR3 bases: TGCAGCGCTGAAGTTCGCGGGAGGGCTAGGGGGGGGCTGCTTTTT. Its protein product is CSAEVRGRARGGLLF.

Concerning this clonotype itself: This likely comes from a read error, as the CDR3 has no conserved phenylalanine or tryptophan at its end. This chain links TRBV4-1 with TRBJ2-2, with D possibly being TRBD1 (5 bases). CDR1 is MGHRA, CDR2 YSYEKL, per germline. The CDR3 is 12 residues long. This CDR3 reads CASSRGTVELFL. CDR3 DNA: TGCGCCAGCAGCCGGGGCACCGTGGAGCTGTTTCTT.

This clonotype is medium-sized within its sample. The rearrangement uses TRBV20-1 and TRBJ1-4; D possibly corresponds to TRBD1 (6 bases). CDR1 is DFQATT and CDR2 is SNEGSKA in the germline V gene (reference sequence). Deletions cut 3 bases from V and 7 bases from J, with 18 bases between. This CDR3 region has 15 residues. The DNA of the CDR3 is TGCAGTGCTAGTCGACAGGATACGTATCGTGAAAAACTGTTTTTT. Amino acid sequence: CSASRQDTYREKLFF.

The V gene is TRBV20-1, the J gene TRBJ1-5; 9 nucleotides match TRBD1. CDR1 DFQATT and CDR2 SNEGSKA come from the germline V gene (reference sequence). The ends lost 3 bases at V and 7 bases at J; junction bases unmatched: 13. The CDR3 spans 16 residues. For the CDR3, the DNA is TGCAGTGCTAGGGATATGGGACAGGGATATGGACAGCCCCAGCATTTT. This gives the protein CSARDMGQGYGQPQHF.

The chain combines TRBV12-3 or TRBV12-4 with TRBJ2-2; the match to TRBD2 covers 11 bases. The CDR3 consists of 15 residues. V lost 7 bases, J lost 3 bases, and 4 bases stayed unmatched. The CDR3 region has the DNA TGTGCCAGCATCCTTAGCGGGAGGGACACCGGGGAGCTGTTTTTT. This encodes CASILSGRDTGELFF.

The V gene is TRBV7-8, the J gene TRBJ2-5; no clear D. The CDR3 has 17 residues. V was pared by 5 bases and J by 0 bases, with 19 bases between. CDR1 and CDR2 (germline): SGHVS, FQNEAQ. CDR3 protein: CASSRAIMTQNQETQYF. CDR3 DNA: TGTGCCAGCAGCCGTGCCATTATGACACAGAACCAAGAGACCCAGTACTTC.

This clonotype was seen only a few times. V usage is TRBV20-1 and J usage is TRBJ1-1, with D possibly TRBD1 on 6 matching bases. The CDR3 covers 14 residues. From germline, CDR1 is DFQATT and CDR2 SNEGSKA (reference sequence). The V end was cut by 3 bases, the J end by 1 base, with 12 bases between. Here the CDR3 DNA reads TGCAGTGCTAGGGGTCAGGGGCCGAACACTGAAGCTTTCTTT. The encoded protein is CSARGQGPNTEAFF.

This clonotype was counted a few times. The chain links TRBV5-6 to TRBJ2-7, with D hard to call. Looked up from germline, CDR1 is SGHDT and CDR2 is YYEEEE. This CDR3 is built from 15 residues. V was cut by 1 base and J by 4 bases, with 15 bases left in between. Here the CDR3 reads CASSLRPDSRYEQYF. CDR3 nucleotide sequence: TGTGCCAGCAGCTTGAGACCCGACTCCCGGTACGAGCAGTACTTC.

There are a few counts of this clonotype. The V call is TRBV5-1, the J call TRBJ1-5; no firm D call. Germline-derived CDR1 and CDR2 are SGHRS and YFSETQ. This CDR3 has 14 amino acids. V was cut by 3 bases and J by 10 bases, with 17 bases left in between. The CDR3 DNA reads TGCGCCAGCAGCTCGGTTGCGGTTAATTCACCCCAGCATTTT. Encoded protein: CASSSVAVNSPQHF.

CDR3 residues: CSASGYGGRSYNEQFF. The CDR3 DNA reads as TGCAGTGCTTCGGGCTATGGCGGGAGGTCCTACAATGAGCAGTTCTTC. V usage is TRBV20-1 and J usage is TRBJ2-1; 8 bases align to TRBD2. V lost 5 bases, J lost 1 base, and 10 bases stayed unmatched. Germline lookup yields CDR1 DFQATT and CDR2 SNEGSKA (reference sequence). CDR3 length equals 16 residues.

This clonotype was observed at least ten times. The chain joins TRBV29-1 to TRBJ2-3; 11 bases line up with TRBD2. CDR3 length: 14 residues. CDR1 SQVTM and CDR2 ANQGSEA come from the germline V gene. V lost 3 bases and J lost 3; bases outside the gene matches: 2. Here the CDR3 reads CSVEGLAVTDTQYF. The CDR3, as DNA: TGCAGCGTTGAGGGACTAGCGGTAACAGATACGCAGTATTTT.

CDR3 bases: TGCAGCGTAACCCACAATGAGCAGTTCTTC. Translation gives CSVTHNEQFF. The genes are TRBV29-1 and TRBJ2-1; no reliable D call. Germline V CDR1 and CDR2: SQVTM, ANQGSEA. The CDR3 sequence is 10 residues long. V shed 6 bases and J shed 5 bases, with 5 bases lying between them.

CDR3 sequence: CASSKGNYEQYF. The DNA for the CDR3 is TGTGCCAGCAGTAAGGGAAACTACGAGCAGTACTTC. This chain uses TRBV12-3 or TRBV12-4 with TRBJ2-7; D is unclear. V lost 5 bases and J 3 bases, leaving 8 bases between the germline ends. The CDR3 sequence is 12 residues long.

This clonotype was seen many times. The V gene is TRBV24-1, the J gene TRBJ2-1; 15 positions match TRBD2. Germline V gene sequence: CDR1 KGHDR, CDR2 SFDVKD. This CDR3 has 18 amino acids. V shed 2 bases and J 8 bases; nucleotides not matched to a gene: 9. As DNA, the CDR3 is TGTGCCACCAGTGATTCAGCAGGACTAGCGGGAGGGCCCGATGAGCAGTTCTTC. Protein product: CATSDSAGLAGGPDEQFF.

The chain joins TRBV5-1 to TRBJ2-2, with D possibly being TRBD1 (5 bases). The CDR3 has 17 amino acids. Germline lookup yields CDR1 SGHRS and CDR2 YFSETQ. Trimming removed 0 bases from V and 5 bases from J, with 17 bases in between. The CDR3 loop reads CASSLAEGALRTGELFF. The DNA of the CDR3 is TGCGCCAGCAGCTTGGCCGAAGGGGCCCTGAGGACCGGGGAGCTGTTTTTT.

This clonotype was observed many times. The chain has TRBV5-1 and TRBJ2-3; D gene ambiguous. From germline, CDR1 is SGHRS and CDR2 YFSETQ. Deletions cut 3 bases from V and 2 bases from J, with 10 bases between. The CDR3 is made up of 14 amino acids. This CDR3 reads CASSSWTHTDTQYF. The DNA of the CDR3 is TGCGCCAGCAGCTCGTGGACCCACACAGATACGCAGTATTTT.

This clonotype is categorized as medium-sized. The chain is built from TRBV15 and TRBJ1-1, with 11 bases aligning to TRBD1. Germline CDR1 LNHNV, CDR2 YYDKDF (reference sequence). V shed 0 bases and J 0 bases; nucleotides not matched to a gene: 6. This CDR3 contains 18 residues. CDR3 DNA sequence: TGTGCCACCAGCAGAGAGGACAGGGGGCCCTCTCTGAACACTGAAGCTTTCTTT. This codes for CATSREDRGPSLNTEAFF.

The rearrangement uses TRBV5-1 and TRBJ2-7; D is undetermined. V gave up 0 bases and J gave up 2 bases, with 12 bases separating them. From germline, CDR1 is SGHRS and CDR2 YFSETQ. The CDR3 loop spans 15 amino acids. CDR3 sequence reads: CASSLEIVRTYEQYF. The DNA of the CDR3 is TGCGCCAGCAGCTTGGAGATAGTGAGAACCTACGAGCAGTACTTC. The variable domain in full, completed from reference TRBV5-1 and TRBJ2-7, reads KAGVTQTPRYLIKTRGQQVTLSCSPISGHRSVSWYQQTPGQGLQFLFEYFSETQRNKGNFPGRFSGRQFSNSRSEMNVSTLELGDSALYLCASSLEIVRTYEQYFGPGTRLTVT.

This clonotype has ten or more counts. The chain recombines TRBV13 with TRBJ2-1; 12 nucleotides line up with TRBD2. J was trimmed by 10 bases and V by 5 bases; bases with no gene match: 9. The CDR3 covers 15 residues. The germline V gene has CDR1 PRHDT and CDR2 FYEKMQ (reference sequence). The CDR3: CASSLRTSGTLEQFF. DNA of the CDR3: TGTGCCAGCAGCCTACGGACTAGCGGGACTCTGGAGCAGTTCTTC.

This clonotype occurred a few times. This chain connects TRBV3-1 to TRBJ2-7, with 14 bases that match TRBD2. The germline V gene encodes CDR1 LGHDT and CDR2 YNNKEL (reference sequence). V lost 1 base, J lost 5 bases, and 7 bases stayed unmatched. The CDR3 is 17 amino acids. DNA of the CDR3: TGTGCCAGCAGCCAAGGGTACGGGACTAGCGGGAGAGACGAGCAGTACTTC. Its translation: CASSQGYGTSGRDEQYF.